This T cell receptor beta chain originates from a study of technical replicates of blood from a few donors. Libraries were prepared by immunoSEQ multiplex PCR; TCRdb keeps only in-frame clonotypes and omits some of them. The profile covers approximately 79,000 clones, with 95% to 98% appearing a single time and roughly 0.35% taken by the ten largest. Trimming pared 5 bases from V and 0 bases from J, leaving 10 bases between. Germline V gene lookup returns CDR1 MNHEY and CDR2 SMNVEV (reference sequence). This CDR3 spans 15 amino acids. The receptor was derived from a human donor in good health. J is TRBJ2-2 and V is TRBV27, with TRBD2 as a possible D gene (5 bases). The source material was T cells isolated from PBMCs. CDR3 sequence: CASSPSIANTGELFF. The DNA of the CDR3 is TGTGCCAGCAGTCCTAGCATCGCGAACACCGGGGAGCTGTTTTTT.